This passage covers 10 T cell receptor beta chains from one sample sequenced in a study of control samples from healthy donors and cancer patients. The repertoire was sequenced with immunoSEQ multiplex PCR; TCRdb's copy has only in-frame clones and lacks some. The data show over 150,000 clones, 94% seen once. Sequenced sample: blood. Receptors were obtained from a woman aged 18-30 years in good health.

This chain uses TRBV16 with TRBJ2-7, with 7 bases fitting TRBD1. The CDR3 has 17 amino acids. CDR1 and CDR2 from the germline V gene are KGHSY and FQNENV. Germline trimming cut 4 bases from V and 0 bases from J; bases unmatched to any gene: 12. The CDR3 DNA reads TGTGCCAGCAGCCCAATTGAAGGGGGCTCCAGCTCCTACGAGCAGTACTTC. Translated, it gives CASSPIEGGSSSYEQYF.

V gene TRBV3-1 (or the pseudogene TRBV3-2) combines with J gene TRBJ2-7; possibly TRBD1 for D (5 bases). The V end was cut by 4 bases, the J end by 2 bases, with 24 bases between. The CDR3 runs to 18 residues. Germline CDR1 reads LGHDT; CDR2 reads YNNKEL (reference sequence). The CDR3 DNA sequence: TGTGCCAGCAGCCCCTCCGACCAACGACTTAGGGGCGCCTACGAGCAGTACTTC. This encodes CASSPSDQRLRGAYEQYF.

V is TRBV3-1 (or the pseudogene TRBV3-2) and J is TRBJ2-1, with D unresolved. V lost 4 bases and J 7 bases, leaving 14 bases between the germline ends. Per the germline V gene, CDR1 is LGHDT and CDR2 is YNNKEL (reference sequence). The CDR3 sequence is 14 residues long. The CDR3: CASSPELRQNEQFF. In DNA, the CDR3 is TGTGCCAGCAGCCCAGAGTTACGGCAGAATGAGCAGTTCTTC.

The V gene is TRBV4-3, the J gene TRBJ1-2; no clear D. Germline CDR1 and CDR2: LGHNA and YSLEER. Trimming shortened V by 0 bases and J by 8 bases, and 16 bases separated the two germline ends. This CDR3 spans 15 amino acids. The CDR3 region is CASSQDNWYAWGYTF. CDR3 sequence (DNA): TGCGCCAGCAGCCAAGATAATTGGTACGCCTGGGGCTACACCTTC.

To note about this clone: Germline and junction disagree at one end, which may indicate a read error. This specimen includes other DNA sequences encoding the same CDR3. The V gene is TRBV6-5, the J gene TRBJ2-7; D unresolved. Germline V gene data show CDR1 as MNHEY and CDR2 as SVGAGI. The CDR3 covers 11 residues. Here the CDR3 reads CASSSAYEQYF. DNA of the CDR3: TGTGCCAGCAGTTCGGCCTACGAACAGTACTTC.

The chain combines TRBV11-2 with TRBJ2-3; D unresolved. Germline loops: CDR1 SGHAT, CDR2 FQNNGV. This CDR3 is built from 15 residues. The germline V and J ends were trimmed by 2 bases and 5 bases, with 14 bases remaining between them. CDR3 bases: TGTGCCAGCAGCTTAATTGAGTCCGTCGGAGATACGCAGTATTTT. Translated, it gives CASSLIESVGDTQYF.

The chain uses TRBV3-1 (or the pseudogene TRBV3-2) and TRBJ1-1; 8 bases agree with TRBD1. Germline assignment: CDR1 LGHDT and CDR2 YNNKEL (reference sequence). V dropped 4 bases and J dropped 10; count of bases not matched to a gene: 11. The CDR3 consists of 14 residues. The CDR3 coding sequence is TGTGCCAGCAGCCGAGACAGGGGACTGGTGGGAGCTTTCTTT. This codes for CASSRDRGLVGAFF.

The V gene is TRBV7-2, the J gene TRBJ2-7; D tentatively fits TRBD1 or TRBD2 (5 bases each). CDR3 length: 14 residues. The germline V and J ends were trimmed by 5 bases and 3 bases, with 14 bases remaining between them. The germline gives CDR1 SGHTA, CDR2 FQGNSA. The CDR3 nucleotides are TGTGCCAGCAGCATGGGACCAGTTAACTACGAGCAGTACTTC. Amino acids: CASSMGPVNYEQYF.

This rearrangement joins TRBV19 to TRBJ2-2; 11 bases are shared with TRBD2. After removal of 3 bases from V and 1 base from J, the junction contained 13 bases not matched to a gene. Germline-derived CDR1 and CDR2 are LNHDA and SQIVND (reference sequence). CDR3 length: 20 residues. CDR3 bases: TGTGCCAGTAGTATGTACTCACCGGGACTAGCGGCACTGAACACCGGGGAGCTGTTTTTT. Protein sequence: CASSMYSPGLAALNTGELFF. Variable domain in full (rest from reference TRBV19 and TRBJ2-2): DGGITQSPKYLFRKEGQNVTLSCEQNLNHDAMYWYRQDPGQGLRLIYYSQIVNDFQKGDIAEGYSVSREKKESFPLTVTSAQKNPTAFYLCASSMYSPGLAALNTGELFFGEGSRLTVL.

V usage is TRBV6-2 or TRBV6-3 and J usage is TRBJ2-3, with 9 bases aligning to TRBD2. The length of the CDR3 is 18 residues. Germline V gene sequence: CDR1 MNHEY, CDR2 SVGEGT. V lost 2 bases and J lost 3; bases outside the gene matches: 12. The CDR3 DNA is TGTGCCAGCAGTTACGATTCCGCAGCGGGAGGCCGGACAGATACGCAGTATTTT. Its protein product is CASSYDSAAGGRTDTQYF.